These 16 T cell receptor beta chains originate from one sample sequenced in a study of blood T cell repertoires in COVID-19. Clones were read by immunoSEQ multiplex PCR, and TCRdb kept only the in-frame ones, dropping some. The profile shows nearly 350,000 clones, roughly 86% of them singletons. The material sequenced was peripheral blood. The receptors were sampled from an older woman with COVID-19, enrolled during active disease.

The CDR3 region is CASSPTDRAEAFF. The CDR3 DNA reads TGTGCCAGCTCACCAACCGACAGGGCGGAAGCTTTCTTT. The chain has TRBV18 and TRBJ1-1, with 7 bases lining up with TRBD1. The V gene's germline CDR1 is KGHSH and CDR2 LQKENI. The CDR3 runs 13 residues. V lost 2 bases, J lost 8 bases, and 5 bases stayed unmatched.

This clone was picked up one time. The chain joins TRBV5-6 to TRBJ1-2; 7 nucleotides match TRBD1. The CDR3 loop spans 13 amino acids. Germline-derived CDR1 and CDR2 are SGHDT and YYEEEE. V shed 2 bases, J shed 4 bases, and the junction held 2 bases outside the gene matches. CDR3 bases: TGTGCCAGCAGCTTAGGGACAGCCTATGGCTACACCTTC. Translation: CASSLGTAYGYTF. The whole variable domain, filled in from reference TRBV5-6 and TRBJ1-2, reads DAGVTQSPTHLIKTRGQQVTLRCSPKSGHDTVSWYQQALGQGPQFIFQYYEEEERQRGNFPDRFSGHQFPNYSSELNVNALLLGDSALYLCASSLGTAYGYTFGSGTRLTVV.

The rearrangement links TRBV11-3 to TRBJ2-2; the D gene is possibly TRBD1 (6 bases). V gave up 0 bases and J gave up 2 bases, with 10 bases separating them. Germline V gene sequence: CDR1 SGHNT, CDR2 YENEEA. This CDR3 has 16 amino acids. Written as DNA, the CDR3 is TGTGCCAGCAGCTTAGATCTGGGGACAAACACCGGGGAGCTGTTTTTT. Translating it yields CASSLDLGTNTGELFF.

Written as DNA, the CDR3 is TGTGCCAGCTCCCCAACCGGGACAGTAGACTATGGCTACACCTTC. Residues: CASSPTGTVDYGYTF. V is TRBV18 and J is TRBJ1-2; 7 positions agree with TRBD1. The CDR3 extends over 15 amino acids. Looked up from germline, CDR1 is KGHSH and CDR2 is LQKENI. Trimming removed 6 bases from V and 3 bases from J; junction bases left unmatched: 10.

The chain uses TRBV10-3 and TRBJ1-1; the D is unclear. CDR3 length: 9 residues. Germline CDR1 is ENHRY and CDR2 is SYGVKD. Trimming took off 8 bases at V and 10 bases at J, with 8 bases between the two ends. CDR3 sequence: CAILLRAFF. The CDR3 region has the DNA TGTGCCATCCTATTGCGAGCTTTCTTT.

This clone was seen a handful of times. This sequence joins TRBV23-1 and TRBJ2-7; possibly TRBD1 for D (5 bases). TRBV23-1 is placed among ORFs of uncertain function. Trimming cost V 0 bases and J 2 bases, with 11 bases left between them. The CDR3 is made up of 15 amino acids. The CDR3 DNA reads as TGCGCCAGCAGTCAATCACGGACACGGACCTACGAGCAGTACTTC. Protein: CASSQSRTRTYEQYF.

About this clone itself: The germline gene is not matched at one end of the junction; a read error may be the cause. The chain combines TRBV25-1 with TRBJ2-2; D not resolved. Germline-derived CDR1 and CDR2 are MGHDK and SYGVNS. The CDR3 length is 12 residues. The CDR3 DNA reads TGTGCCAGCAATGAAGGGCCCGGGGAGCTGTTTTTT. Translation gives CASNEGPGELFF.

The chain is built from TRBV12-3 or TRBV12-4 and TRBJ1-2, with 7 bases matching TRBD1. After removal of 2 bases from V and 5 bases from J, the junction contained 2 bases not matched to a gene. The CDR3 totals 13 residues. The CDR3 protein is CASSLRTGYGYTF. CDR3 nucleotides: TGTGCCAGCAGTTTACGGACAGGATATGGCTACACCTTC.

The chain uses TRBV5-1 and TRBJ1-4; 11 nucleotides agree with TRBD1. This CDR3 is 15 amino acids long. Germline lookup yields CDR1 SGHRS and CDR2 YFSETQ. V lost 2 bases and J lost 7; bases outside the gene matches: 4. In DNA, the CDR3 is TGCGCCAGCAGCTTATCGGGACAGGGGGGTGAAAAACTGTTTTTT. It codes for CASSLSGQGGEKLFF.

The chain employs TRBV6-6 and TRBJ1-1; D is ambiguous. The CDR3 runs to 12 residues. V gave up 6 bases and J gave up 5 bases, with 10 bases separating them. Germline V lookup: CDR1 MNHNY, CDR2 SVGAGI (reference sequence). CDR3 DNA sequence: TGTGCCAGCAGCTTGGGCTGGACTGAAGCTTTCTTT. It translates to CASSLGWTEAFF.

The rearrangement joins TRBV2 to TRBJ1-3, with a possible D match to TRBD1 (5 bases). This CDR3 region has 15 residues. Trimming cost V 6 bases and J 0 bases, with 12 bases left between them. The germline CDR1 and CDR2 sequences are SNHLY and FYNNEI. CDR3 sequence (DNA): TGTGCCAGCAGCCGAACGACAGCCTCTGGAAACACCATATATTTT. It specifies CASSRTTASGNTIYF.

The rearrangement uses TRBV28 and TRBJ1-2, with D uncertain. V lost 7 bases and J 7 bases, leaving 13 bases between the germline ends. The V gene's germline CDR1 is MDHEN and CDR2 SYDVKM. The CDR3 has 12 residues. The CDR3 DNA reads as TGTGCCAGCACGCGGCGATCTTCTGGCTACACCTTC. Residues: CASTRRSSGYTF.

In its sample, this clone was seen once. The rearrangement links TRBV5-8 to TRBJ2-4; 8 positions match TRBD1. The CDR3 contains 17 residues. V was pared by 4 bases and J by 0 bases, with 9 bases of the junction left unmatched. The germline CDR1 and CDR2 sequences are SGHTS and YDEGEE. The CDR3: CASSPWDRTLAKNIQYF. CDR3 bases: TGTGCCAGCAGCCCGTGGGACAGGACGCTAGCCAAAAACATTCAGTACTTC.

CDR3: CASSQDHSGYGYGYTF. The CDR3 DNA is TGCGCCAGCAGCCAAGATCACTCCGGTTACGGCTATGGCTACACCTTC. The J gene is TRBJ1-2, the V gene TRBV4-1; D is unresolved. The CDR3 has 16 residues. From germline, CDR1 is MGHRA and CDR2 YSYEKL. The germline V and J ends were trimmed by 0 bases and 4 bases, with 15 bases remaining between them.

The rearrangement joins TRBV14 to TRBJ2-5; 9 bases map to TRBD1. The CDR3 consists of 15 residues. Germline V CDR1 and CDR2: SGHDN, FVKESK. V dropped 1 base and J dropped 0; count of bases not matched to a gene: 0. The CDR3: CASSQGDRDQETQYF. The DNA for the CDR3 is TGTGCCAGCAGCCAAGGGGACAGGGACCAAGAGACCCAGTACTTC.

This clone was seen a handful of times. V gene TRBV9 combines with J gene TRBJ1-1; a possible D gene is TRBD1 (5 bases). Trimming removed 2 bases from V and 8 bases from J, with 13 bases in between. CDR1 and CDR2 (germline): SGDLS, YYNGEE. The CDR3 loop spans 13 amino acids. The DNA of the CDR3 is TGTGCCAGCAGCGTTCCAGGGAGGGCAGAAGCTTTCTTT. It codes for CASSVPGRAEAFF.